Following are 5 T cell receptor beta chains from one sample sequenced in a study of T cell clones after liver transplantation (dated by TCRdb to about 2019). Library construction relied on the immunoSEQ multiplex PCR assay. The source is immuneACCESS, and TCRdb retained only in-frame sequences with V and J called. Part of the clones is not carried over; for the studies checked, unresolved V genes explain less than half of this, and the remainder is unexplained. In this sample the table shows under 20,000 clones, 75% to 90% of which occur a single time. The ten largest clones add up to over 10% of the sample. Sample: CD8+ T cells from blood, taken almost 47 months after liver transplant. Every receptor here comes from a human patient who received a liver transplant. After transplantation, some T cells may belong to the graft donor instead of the recipient.

The count of this clone is one. CDR3 DNA: TGTGCCAGCAGTGAAGGACAGAACTTTAACTATGGCTACACCTTC. This gives the protein CASSEGQNFNYGYTF. This chain connects TRBV6-1 to TRBJ1-2, with D perhaps matching TRBD1 (5 bases). The germline CDR1 and CDR2 sequences are MNHNS and SASEGT. The germline V and J ends were trimmed by 1 base and 1 base, with 10 bases remaining between them. The CDR3 contains 15 residues.

CDR3 amino acids: CASSKDRGSREKLFF. CDR3 in DNA: TGTGCCAGCAGCAAAGACCGAGGGTCCAGAGAAAAACTGTTTTTT. The chain joins TRBV21-1 to TRBJ1-4. TRBV21-1 is classified as a pseudogene. This CDR3 contains 15 residues.

The gene calls are TRBV5-6 and TRBJ2-3; 8 bases are a match to TRBD2. CDR3 length equals 13 residues. Per germline, CDR1 SGHDT and CDR2 YYEEEE. The V gene end was trimmed by 1 base and the J gene end by 6 bases; junction bases not matched to a gene: 1. As DNA, the CDR3 is TGTGCCAGCAGCTTGCCTAGCGGGGATACGCAGTATTTT. Translation: CASSLPSGDTQYF.

This sequence joins TRBV19 and TRBJ2-1, with TRBD1 identical over 7 bases. This CDR3 is 15 amino acids long. Per the germline V gene, CDR1 is LNHDA and CDR2 is SQIVND (reference sequence). With V trimmed by 3 bases and J by 4 bases, 6 bases remained unmatched. This chain's CDR3 is CASSMDRPLYNEQFF. CDR3 DNA sequence: TGTGCCAGTAGTATGGACAGGCCACTATACAATGAGCAGTTCTTC. Using reference TRBV19 and TRBJ2-1 for the parts outside the CDR3, the full variable domain is DGGITQSPKYLFRKEGQNVTLSCEQNLNHDAMYWYRQDPGQGLRLIYYSQIVNDFQKGDIAEGYSVSREKKESFPLTVTSAQKNPTAFYLCASSMDRPLYNEQFFGPGTRLTVL.

The chain is built from TRBV5-1 and TRBJ1-2; D gene unclear. The CDR3 length is 11 residues. V gave up 0 bases and J gave up 7 bases, with 4 bases separating them. Germline CDR1 SGHRS, CDR2 YFSETQ. CDR3 nucleotide sequence: TGCGCCAGCAGCTTGGGGGGTGGCTACACCTTC. Its protein is CASSLGGGYTF. The variable domain in full, completed from reference TRBV5-1 and TRBJ1-2, reads KAGVTQTPRYLIKTRGQQVTLSCSPISGHRSVSWYQQTPGQGLQFLFEYFSETQRNKGNFPGRFSGRQFSNSRSEMNVSTLELGDSALYLCASSLGGGYTFGSGTRLTVV.